The 22 T cell receptor beta chains presented below share a single source sample, sequenced in a study of siplizumab effects on memory and regulatory T cells. This table comes from immunoSEQ multiplex PCR, and its TCRdb copy is limited to in-frame clones, with some not included. The sample has tens of thousands of clones; about 95% are singletons. The sample comprised CD8+ T cells sorted from blood. The receptors come from a human donor in good health.

This sequence joins TRBV7-9 and TRBJ1-5, with 7 positions matching TRBD1. Germline values: CDR1 SEHNR, CDR2 FQNEAQ (reference sequence). This CDR3 contains 16 residues. V shed 6 bases, J shed 9 bases, and the junction held 17 bases outside the gene matches. This chain's CDR3 is CASSYSGTEGEGPQHF. In DNA, the CDR3 is TGTGCCAGCAGTTACTCCGGGACAGAAGGCGAGGGGCCCCAGCATTTT.

V gene TRBV7-9 combines with J gene TRBJ1-1; TRBD1 matches 8 bases. Germline lookup yields CDR1 SEHNR and CDR2 FQNEAQ (reference sequence). After removal of 4 bases from V and 1 base from J, the junction contained 8 bases not matched to a gene. This CDR3 has 16 amino acids. Here the CDR3 reads CASSYRRDRQNTEAFF. CDR3 DNA: TGTGCCAGCAGCTATCGTCGGGACAGGCAGAACACTGAAGCTTTCTTT.

The V call is TRBV10-1, the J call TRBJ2-1, with 14 bases matching TRBD2. The germline V gene encodes CDR1 WNHNN and CDR2 SYGVQD (reference sequence). V dropped 0 bases and J dropped 16; count of bases not matched to a gene: 8. CDR3 length: 15 residues. This CDR3 is CASSESRLAGGPGFF. The CDR3 DNA sequence: TGCGCCAGCAGTGAGTCGAGACTAGCGGGAGGGCCGGGATTCTTC.

This chain links TRBV27 with TRBJ1-3; TRBD1 might be the D (6 bases). CDR3 length: 14 amino acids. Trimming took off 7 bases at V and 2 bases at J, with 12 bases between the two ends. The germline V gene encodes CDR1 MNHEY and CDR2 SMNVEV (reference sequence). CDR3 nucleotides: TGTGCCAGCAAAGGGGGGGTGACTGGAAACACCATATATTTT. It is translated as CASKGGVTGNTIYF.

The chain is built from TRBV15 and TRBJ2-7; 7 bases align to TRBD2. Germline loops: CDR1 LNHNV, CDR2 YYDKDF (reference sequence). With 4 bases clipped from V and 3 bases from J, the junction kept 9 bases outside the gene matches. The CDR3 runs to 15 residues. The CDR3 DNA sequence: TGTGCCACCAGCATTTATTCGGGGGGATACTACGAGCAGTACTTC. It yields the protein CATSIYSGGYYEQYF.

This clone appeared a few times. The chain joins TRBV27 to TRBJ1-1; no definite D call. Germline V CDR1 and CDR2: MNHEY, SMNVEV (reference sequence). V was trimmed by 0 bases and J by 7 bases, leaving 3 bases between them. The CDR3 has 11 residues. The DNA for the CDR3 is TGTGCCAGCAGTTTATCGGGTGAAGCTTTCTTT. Translation: CASSLSGEAFF.

J is TRBJ2-1 and V is TRBV11-2; D unresolved. Trimming took 4 bases from V and 7 from J, leaving 14 bases between them. The CDR3 length is 14 residues. The V gene's germline CDR1 is SGHAT and CDR2 FQNNGV. CDR3 coding DNA: TGTGCCAGCAGCTCCTTCCCGACGAAGAATGAGCAGTTCTTC. It translates to CASSSFPTKNEQFF.

The genes are TRBV9 and TRBJ1-1; D unresolved. The CDR3 covers 13 residues. Germline assignment: CDR1 SGDLS and CDR2 YYNGEE. Trimming removed 3 bases at V and 0 bases at J, with 6 bases between. In DNA form, the CDR3 reads TGTGCCAGCAGCGGGGCCGTGAACACTGAAGCTTTCTTT. Residues: CASSGAVNTEAFF. The entire variable domain, with the rest obtained from reference TRBV9 and TRBJ1-1, is as follows: DSGVTQTPKHLITATGQRVTLRCSPRSGDLSVYWYQQSLDQGLQFLIQYYNGEERAKGNILERFSAQQFPDLHSELNLSSLELGDSALYFCASSGAVNTEAFFGQGTRLTVV.

This chain links TRBV15 with TRBJ2-1; TRBD2 might be the D (6 bases). The CDR3 is 15 residues long. Trimming removed 0 bases from V and 1 base from J, with 7 bases in between. Germline lookup yields CDR1 LNHNV and CDR2 YYDKDF (reference sequence). The CDR3 coding sequence is TGTGCCACCAGCAGAGATCGGGGGTCCTACAATGAGCAGTTCTTC. The encoded protein is CATSRDRGSYNEQFF.

This chain links TRBV4-1 with TRBJ1-5; 9 bases fit TRBD1. CDR1 is MGHRA, CDR2 YSYEKL, per germline. This CDR3 has 14 residues. V trimming: 4 bases; J trimming: 5 bases; junction bases outside the gene matches: 3. The CDR3: CASSLGQGDQPQHF. The DNA for the CDR3 is TGCGCCAGCAGCCTGGGACAGGGAGATCAGCCCCAGCATTTT.

The CDR3 loop is CASNTMGSPEYNEQFF. CDR3 sequence (DNA): TGTGCCAGCAACACCATGGGGTCCCCGGAATACAATGAGCAGTTCTTC. The chain joins TRBV7-8 to TRBJ2-1; no clear D gene. From germline, CDR1 is SGHVS and CDR2 FQNEAQ. CDR3 size: 16 residues. Trimming pared 7 bases from V and 4 bases from J, leaving 20 bases between.

A single count supports this clone. The gene calls are TRBV7-2 and TRBJ2-7; D is perhaps TRBD1 (5 bases). The V gene lost 5 bases and the J gene lost 2 bases, with 16 bases spanning the gap. Looked up from germline, CDR1 is SGHTA and CDR2 is FQGNSA. This CDR3 spans 15 amino acids. The CDR3 here is CASSPRALIAYEQYF. For the CDR3, the DNA is TGTGCCAGCAGCCCCAGGGCACTTATCGCCTACGAGCAGTACTTC.

The chain joins TRBV7-9 to TRBJ1-2, with D possibly TRBD1 on 6 matching bases. V lost 5 bases and J lost 6, with 16 bases in between. This CDR3 has 14 residues. The germline gives CDR1 SEHNR, CDR2 FQNEAQ (reference sequence). The CDR3 is CASSLPGGGNGYTF. DNA for the CDR3: TGTGCCAGCAGCCTCCCTGGGGGGGGCAATGGCTACACCTTC.

The V call is TRBV6-5, the J call TRBJ2-7, with 8 nucleotides matching TRBD2. The CDR3 contains 15 residues. J gave up 0 bases and V 5 bases, and 6 bases lay outside the gene matches. Germline values: CDR1 MNHEY, CDR2 SVGAGI. CDR3 protein: CASSTGTSISYEQYF. CDR3 DNA: TGTGCCAGCAGTACAGGGACTAGTATCTCCTACGAGCAGTACTTC.

The V call is TRBV9, the J call TRBJ2-3; no clear D. Germline values: CDR1 SGDLS, CDR2 YYNGEE. CDR3 size: 12 residues. Trimming stripped 0 bases from V and 3 bases from J, with 2 bases between. This CDR3 is CASSVETDTQYF. CDR3 sequence (DNA): TGTGCCAGCAGCGTAGAGACAGATACGCAGTATTTT.

This chain uses TRBV6-4 with TRBJ1-5; a weak D match, TRBD1 (5 bases). The germline CDR1 and CDR2 sequences are MRHNA and SNTAGT. The CDR3 spans 17 residues. Trimming cost V 7 bases and J 0 bases, with 19 bases left between them. In DNA form, the CDR3 reads TGTGCCAGCAATAAGGGGCCCCTCTCCGGTAGCAATCAGCCCCAGCATTTT. It encodes CASNKGPLSGSNQPQHF.

As to this clone: The sample has other DNA sequences that encode this CDR3 too. V is TRBV5-1 and J is TRBJ2-5; 11 positions match TRBD2. The V segment lost 4 bases and the J segment 2 bases; nucleotides outside the gene matches: 4. Germline V lookup: CDR1 SGHRS, CDR2 YFSETQ. This CDR3 has 15 residues. CDR3 amino acids: CASSVSSGGQETQYF. The CDR3 nucleotides are TGCGCCAGCAGCGTGTCTAGCGGGGGGCAAGAGACCCAGTACTTC.

This clone occurred once. The V call is TRBV4-1, the J call TRBJ2-7, with 9 positions matching TRBD2. The CDR3 extends over 16 amino acids. V lost 1 base, J lost 0 bases, and 4 bases stayed unmatched. Germline loops: CDR1 MGHRA, CDR2 YSYEKL. CDR3 coding DNA: TGCGCCAGCAGCCAAGTGACTAGCGGCAACTCCTACGAGCAGTACTTC. Its protein product is CASSQVTSGNSYEQYF.

The chain combines TRBV5-1 with TRBJ1-2; D is possibly TRBD1 (6 bases). CDR1 is SGHRS and CDR2 is YFSETQ in the germline V gene. Trimming shortened V by 4 bases and J by 2 bases, and 9 bases separated the two germline ends. The CDR3 is made up of 13 amino acids. The CDR3 region is CASSPTGNYGYTF. In DNA, the CDR3 is TGCGCCAGCAGCCCGACAGGAAACTATGGCTACACCTTC.

J is TRBJ2-7 and V is TRBV4-2, with 9 positions matching TRBD2. Unmatched junction bases numbered 3, after V lost 3 bases and J lost 0 bases. CDR3 length: 15 amino acids. Looked up from germline, CDR1 is LGHNA and CDR2 is YNFKEQ. The CDR3 nucleotides read TGTGCCAGCAGCCACGGTAGCGGGAGCTCCTACGAGCAGTACTTC. This gives the protein CASSHGSGSSYEQYF.

Notes on this clone: A junction end diverges from the germline sequence, so it may reflect a read error. The chain employs TRBV5-1 and TRBJ2-7; D uncertain. The CDR3 has 15 amino acids. The germline V gene has CDR1 SGHRS and CDR2 YFSETQ. The CDR3 region is CASSSVDPAEYAQYF. CDR3 in DNA: TGCGCCAGCAGCTCGGTGGACCCCGCCGAATACGCGCAGTACTTC.

Of note for this clone: Other DNA variants within this sample encode the same CDR3. The chain couples TRBV10-3 to TRBJ1-1; D remains unclear. V was shortened by 5 bases and J by 5 bases, with 12 bases between the two germline ends. This CDR3 is built from 13 residues. CDR1 ENHRY and CDR2 SYGVKD come from the germline V gene. The chain's CDR3 is CAISSEPGTEAFF. CDR3 DNA: TGTGCCATCAGTTCGGAGCCGGGTACTGAAGCTTTCTTT.